This TCR beta chain was recovered during a study of CD8+CD57+ T cells in acquired aplastic anemia. Study background: Isolated CD4+ and CD8+ cells, once sorted, yielded DNA averaging about 3 ug.

This CDR3 is built from 13 residues. V shed 5 bases and J shed 11 bases, with 13 bases lying between them. Germline V gene sequence: CDR1 SGHVS, CDR2 FNYEAQ. Patients included in sequencing had previously demonstrated CD8+CD57+ cell expansion by flow cytometry. As a group, the patients uniformly had severe acquired aplastic anemia. Receipt of therapy had not occurred in any patient by the time of blood sampling. CDR3 and TCR beta VDJ profiling relied on genomic DNA as the template. TCRdb ran MiXCR on the reads and lists one entry per CDR3 protein. The table shows roughly 240,000 distinct CDR3 sequences, with 47% occurring only once. This clonotype has only a few counts.

The TCR was taken from a human donor with aplastic anemia. Sequencing used sorted CD4+, CD8+, or CD8+CD57+ T cells (not recorded which) from PBMCs. The rearrangement links TRBV7-6 to TRBJ1-6; no reliable D call. The CDR3 is CASSISMLPPLHF. In DNA, the CDR3 is TGTGCCAGCAGCATCTCCATGCTACCACCCCTCCACTTT.